This T cell receptor beta chain was identified in a study of cytomegalovirus exposure and HLA in healthy donors (dated by TCRdb to 2016 to 2017). About the investigation overall: An earlier analysis of some 500 of the donors reported about 250 Gb of sequence data and more than 90 million unique TCR beta sequences from 150 million to 200 million T cells. Genome-wide SNP genotypes for about 55% of the roughly 670 donors were used in a later genetic analysis, which treated that subset as a discovery cohort. Using immunosequencing, the study profiled T cell repertoires from 640 or so subjects and related those repertoires to cytomegalovirus serostatus. The aim of the study was to test whether cataloging public T cell receptors could identify signatures of past pathogen exposure. Donor age, sex, ethnicity and CMV serostatus were compiled alongside the repertoire data. Rather than using new phenotypic data, the later analysis identified candidate immune exposures from TCR beta sequences and from how often those sequences occurred across donors. A separate validation cohort of 100 to 150 different subjects was used in addition to the approximately 670-subject first cohort. Among 300 to 500 genotyped donors of the cohort, an average of roughly 230,000 unique TCR beta nucleotide sequences was sequenced per donor, of which 15% to 20% were non-productive. An early release that covered roughly 600 HLA-typed donors contained about 300 gigabases of sequencing data and some 87 million unique TCR sequences. All discovery cohort repertoires had been generated using a single sequencing platform. To decide whether each TCR beta V gene segment behaved as functional or pseudogenic, an earlier analysis of approximately 620 of the donors relied on high-throughput TCR beta sequencing. Typing coverage differed by locus: A, B, C, DRB1 and DQB1 were typed in about 629-640 donors, DQA1 in 500 to 550, DPA1 in around 580, and DPB1 in just under 480. Four to six DR-DQ haplotypes were handled as single units for association and clustering, since linkage in the cohort was strong. Class I and class II HLA loci were covered by the typing at four-digit resolution. To predict cytomegalovirus infection status, the study combined high-throughput TCR immunosequencing, statistical association of individual TCRs with disease status, and machine learning. A later analysis re-examined previously published TCR beta repertoires from several hundred donors and added high-resolution HLA genotyping to investigate patterns of TCR occurrence. Of the 350 to 450 genotyped donors, over 65% fell in the genetic ancestry cluster associated with self-reported Caucasian donors.

Library preparation was by the immunoSEQ multiplex PCR assay. A mixture of 60 forward primers for TCR Vbeta segments and 13 reverse primers for TCR Jbeta segments was used in the multiplex PCR. Amplification of the CDR3 region of rearranged TCR beta genes was performed with a multiplex PCR assay on genomic DNA. The amplified TCR beta libraries were sequenced on the Illumina HiSeq System as 87-base-pair reads. Under the source paper's analysis protocol: A later analysis tallied roughly 78 million unique TCR beta chains across the 666 repertoires, and approximately 9.9 million of those chains were shared by two or more donors. Raw reads were error-corrected and collapsed into unique sequences with a nearest-neighbor algorithm that merged closely related sequences to remove PCR and sequencing errors. CDR3 sequences were aligned to IMGT reference sequences to assign V, D and J gene segments. For a sequence to be retained, at least a six-nucleotide match to both a V gene segment and a J gene segment was required. A rearrangement counted as productive if the CDR3 had no stop codons and remained in frame with V and J, and every other rearrangement counted as non-productive. CDR3 was defined according to IMGT convention as the region running from the second conserved V-encoded cysteine to the conserved J-encoded phenylalanine. The earlier analysis of about 590 of the donors excluded sequences that lacked an unambiguous match to a single V gene segment. An earlier analysis of several hundred of the donors called V segments functional above 56.7% productive rearrangements and segregating when the between-donor standard deviation exceeded 5%. A statistical classification framework was developed to diagnose cytomegalovirus status using the catalog of TCR beta chain sequences. A later analysis assigned V and J genes by comparing TCR nucleotide sequences with IMGT/GENE-DB human TR gene sequences. In a later analysis, CDR3 sequences and most-parsimonious VDJ recombination scenarios were assigned using the TCRdist pipeline. In a later analysis, every TCR beta chain was defined by the combination of its CDR3 amino acid sequence and its V-gene family, and reads without a unique V-gene family were dropped. To address suspected cross-contamination and a sequencing artifact, a later analysis removed some 620 highly shared, low-generation-probability nucleotide sequences. In a later analysis, a clonal expansion index was calculated for each public chain from normalized within-repertoire ranks of inferred template counts. Generation probabilities in a later analysis came from a VDJ recombination model fitted to out-of-frame rearrangements, and those results were checked against IGoR. Hypergeometric tests were used in a later analysis to score TCR-TCR, TCR-HLA and TCR-CMV co-occurrence, with a repertoire-size bias correction applied to the TCR pairs. To estimate false discovery rates, a later analysis permuted the HLA or CMV assignments 20 times. A later analysis grouped co-occurring TCRs with DBSCAN, adding TCRdist sequence similarity when clustering within HLA-allele-positive subsets. Repertoires with fewer than 30,000 or more than 120,000 public chains were left out of co-occurrence clustering, as were about 5 repertoires with anomalous nucleotide sharing. Sourced from immuneACCESS, this table was stored by TCRdb with only in-frame sequences that have V and J called. A share of the clones is absent; for the studies checked, an unresolved V gene accounts for under half, and the remainder has no known explanation. The DNA was the basis for D and trimming; V, J and clone size are from that table. This sample is represented by 79,000 or so clones; 79% of them were singletons. The ten largest clones take up around 21% of the sample.

The cohort comprised some 730 healthy bone marrow donors. At the time of sampling, every cohort member was nominally healthy, though immune exposures that went unrecorded were likely present. The donor was CMV seropositive and was included in the group of 250 to 300 seropositive cohort members. A peripheral blood sample was collected from each donor, and TCR beta sequencing was performed on peripheral blood mononuclear cells. Genomic DNA extraction from the blood cell samples was performed with the Qiagen DNeasy Blood Extraction Kit. Worth noting for this clone: No antigen is known for it. Base qualities are missing; no much larger clone stands one base away.

The investigation overall reported the following: The earlier analysis of approximately 540 of the donors excluded roughly 17 rarely observed V segments, including chromosome 9 orphons, because counts were too low. An association between a missense DCLRE1C variant and V-gene and J-gene trimming of TCR beta chains was found in a later genetic analysis and replicated in an independent cohort. A later analysis found that most CMV-associated TCR beta chains appeared HLA-restricted, with HLA associations seemingly driven largely by CMV exposure. Most TCR sequences were observed very rarely across donors, whereas some public TCRs were present in many individuals. The study listed approximately 150 TCR beta chains as associated with cytomegalovirus. Several of the top co-occurrence clusters appeared to be linked to parvovirus B19, influenza, CMV and Epstein-Barr virus, according to a later analysis. Because HLA typing was missing for some donors at each locus, association tests included only the typed subset. Assigning TCR associations to individual alleles was difficult when HLA alleles, especially DR and DQ, strongly co-occurred. Correlated functional status among segregating V segments might reflect linkage disequilibrium, but an unknown experimental factor could not be ruled out. Some IMGT-functional V segments, including TRBV6-2 and TRBV6-3, could not be told apart with the 87-base-pair reads, so those segments were excluded. The sequencing pipeline was judged likely to have produced a cluster of highly shared sequence variants as a technical artifact. Compared with the 666-donor mean, donors in an Asian-associated ancestry cluster had fewer N-insertions in productive TCRs, according to a later genetic analysis. An earlier analysis of approximately 530 of the donors showed that most TCR beta V segments appeared in productive rearrangements either about 87% or about 30% of the time, which broadly matched IMGT annotations. A further reported finding was that TCR beta sequences accurately predicted the HLA-A and HLA-B alleles for most subjects in the first cohort. It was suggested by the authors that the approach could potentially be generalized to other disease states and immunological phenotypes. Roughly uniform sequencing depth across donors was assumed in presence/absence analyses, although this assumption may not hold. A later analysis associated about 18,000 TCR beta sequences with specific HLA alleles at a false discovery rate of 0.05. Only TCR beta chains were sequenced in this cohort, and the absence of alpha or paired-chain data limited detectable features. A later analysis found that HLA-associated TCR beta chains were more clonally expanded and had lower generation probabilities than equally common non-associated chains. A few of the identified cytomegalovirus-associated TCR beta chains were confirmed in vitro to be specific for cytomegalovirus antigens. Cytomegalovirus status was reported to be diagnosed by the classifier with high specificity and sensitivity in both the original and validation cohorts. In a later analysis, TCR association rates were found to vary across HLA loci, with the most associated TCRs seen for DRB1 alleles and the fewest for HLA-C alleles. Immune exposure information for the cohort was limited to CMV serostatus.

V and J lose 2 bases and 3 bases, and a span of 17 bases separates them. CDR1 SGHNT and CDR2 YYREEE are derived from the germline V gene (reference sequence). Spanning cysteine to phenylalanine, the CDR3 consists of 17 amino acids. The DNA shown is the 51-base CDR3, in frame from base 1. The sequence joins TRBV5-4 to TRBJ1-4, with the D gene call left open. The receptor was isolated from a woman between 40 and 55 years old in good health and CMV-seropositive. The sequenced sample was PBMCs. The CDR3 region: CASSFSWSASANEKLFF. In nucleotide form, the sequence is TGTGCCAGCAGCTTCAGTTGGTCTGCGAGCGCTAATGAAAAACTGTTTTTT.